This T cell receptor (beta chain) came from a study of cytomegalovirus exposure and HLA in healthy donors. PCR used 60 Vbeta primers and 13 Jbeta primers. TCRdb keeps only in-frame clones here, not all; method: immunoSEQ multiplex PCR. The profile shows around 130,000 clones, approximately 72% of them singletons. Points on this clone: Antigen unknown.

There are 12 residues in the CDR3. With V trimmed by 6 bases and J by 6 bases, 4 bases remained unmatched. The germline V gene encodes CDR1 LNHDA and CDR2 SQIVND (reference sequence). Overall study results and limits: According to the study, around 180 TCR beta chains were cytomegalovirus-associated.

The sequencing sample was made of PBMCs. The TCR sequence derives from a human donor in good health. The chain links TRBV19 to TRBJ2-7, with TRBD2 matching 8 bases. The CDR3 DNA reads as TGTGCCAGTAGCCCGGGAGGGGGCGAGCAGTACTTC. Encoded protein: CASSPGGGEQYF. The complete variable domain, with remaining parts taken from reference TRBV19 and TRBJ2-7, reads DGGITQSPKYLFRKEGQNVTLSCEQNLNHDAMYWYRQDPGQGLRLIYYSQIVNDFQKGDIAEGYSVSREKKESFPLTVTSAQKNPTAFYLCASSPGGGEQYFGPGTRLTVT.